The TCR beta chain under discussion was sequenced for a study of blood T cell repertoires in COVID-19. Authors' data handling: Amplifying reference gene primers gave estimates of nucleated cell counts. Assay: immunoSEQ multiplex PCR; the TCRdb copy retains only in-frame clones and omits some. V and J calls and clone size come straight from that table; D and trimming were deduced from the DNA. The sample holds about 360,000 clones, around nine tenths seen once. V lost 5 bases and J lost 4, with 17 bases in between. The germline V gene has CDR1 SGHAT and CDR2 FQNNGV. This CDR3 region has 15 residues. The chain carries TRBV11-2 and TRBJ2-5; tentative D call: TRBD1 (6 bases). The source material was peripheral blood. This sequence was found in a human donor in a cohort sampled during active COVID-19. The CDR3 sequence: CASSPLPARGETQYF. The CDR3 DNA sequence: TGTGCCAGCAGCCCCCTCCCCGCCAGGGGAGAGACCCAGTACTTC. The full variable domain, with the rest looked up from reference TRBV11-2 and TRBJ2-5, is EAGVAQSPRYKIIEKRQSVAFWCNPISGHATLYWYQQILGQGPKLLIQFQNNGVVDDSQLPKDRFSAERLKGVDSTLKIQPAKLEDSAVYLCASSPLPARGETQYFGPGTRLLVL.